The 26 T cell receptor beta chains below were found in one sample sequenced in a study of cytomegalovirus exposure and HLA in healthy donors. Sequencing used immunoSEQ multiplex PCR; TCRdb keeps in-frame clones, though not all of them. The profile shows about 180,000 clones, 86% of them singletons. The sequencing sample was made of PBMCs. Source of these receptors: a man aged 18 to 30 in good health and CMV-seropositive.

The chain joins TRBV28 to TRBJ2-7, with D possibly being TRBD1 (6 bases). The CDR3 contains 15 residues. V gave up 5 bases and J gave up 4 bases, with 18 bases separating them. Germline V CDR1 and CDR2: MDHEN, SYDVKM. CDR3 nucleotides: TGTGCCAGCAGTCCGATAGGGACACCCTCTTACGAGCAGTACTTC. Amino acid sequence: CASSPIGTPSYEQYF.

The rearrangement joins TRBV4-2 to TRBJ1-4; the D gene is possibly TRBD1 (6 bases). CDR3 length: 14 amino acids. The V end was cut by 6 bases, the J end by 8 bases, with 16 bases between. CDR1 and CDR2 (germline): LGHNA, YNFKEQ. The CDR3 sequence is CASSKTGIREKLFF. The CDR3, as DNA: TGTGCCAGCAGTAAGACAGGAATCCGGGAAAAACTGTTTTTT.

This clone was counted only a few times. The genes are TRBV27 and TRBJ1-5; D is perhaps TRBD1 (6 bases). This CDR3 has 14 residues. Trimming took 5 bases from V and 5 from J, leaving 13 bases between them. The germline CDR1 and CDR2 sequences are MNHEY and SMNVEV (reference sequence). The CDR3 loop is CASSLLSGDQPQHF. CDR3 sequence (DNA): TGTGCCAGCAGTCTACTTTCAGGGGATCAGCCCCAGCATTTT.

This clone was recorded a few times. The J gene is TRBJ1-6, the V gene TRBV5-6, with D unresolved. Germline-derived CDR1 and CDR2 are SGHDT and YYEEEE. This CDR3 comprises 15 residues. V was clipped by 4 bases and J by 4 bases, with 12 bases between them. In nucleotides, the CDR3 is TGTGCCAGCAGCCCGTCGGGAGGGTATAATTCACCCCTCCACTTT. This encodes CASSPSGGYNSPLHF.

The V and J genes are TRBV2 and TRBJ2-2; 7 bases map to TRBD2. J gave up 2 bases and V 8 bases, and 5 bases lay outside the gene matches. The CDR3 contains 14 residues. Germline assignment: CDR1 SNHLY and CDR2 FYNNEI. The CDR3 loop reads CASGLAVNTGELFF. The CDR3 DNA reads TGTGCCAGCGGCCTAGCGGTTAACACCGGGGAGCTGTTTTTT. Using reference TRBV2 and TRBJ2-2 for the parts outside the CDR3, the full variable domain is EPEVTQTPSHQVTQMGQEVILRCVPISNHLYFYWYRQILGQKVEFLVSFYNNEISEKSEIFDDQFSVERPDGSNFTLKIRSTKLEDSAMYFCASGLAVNTGELFFGEGSRLTVL.

This CDR3 reads CASSLGQGSTDTQYF. In nucleotides, the CDR3 is TGCGCCAGCAGCTTGGGGCAGGGTAGCACAGATACGCAGTATTTT. This chain uses TRBV5-1 with TRBJ2-3; D may be TRBD1 (5 bases). The V end was cut by 0 bases, the J end by 0 bases, with 8 bases between. The CDR3 extends over 15 amino acids. Per germline, CDR1 SGHRS and CDR2 YFSETQ.

This chain links TRBV12-5 with TRBJ1-1, with a possible D match to TRBD1 (6 bases). The CDR3 is 14 residues long. The V end was cut by 7 bases, the J end by 10 bases, with 22 bases between. Germline V gene sequence: CDR1 LGHNT, CDR2 FRNRAP. CDR3 region: CASASPTGSLRAFF. The CDR3 bases are TGTGCTAGTGCCTCCCCCACAGGGTCCTTAAGAGCTTTCTTT.

The gene calls are TRBV7-8 and TRBJ2-3; possible D gene TRBD2, 6 bases. The germline CDR1 and CDR2 sequences are SGHVS and FQNEAQ. The ends were cut back, 6 bases at V and 8 bases at J, with 15 bases in the middle. The CDR3 contains 13 residues. CDR3 sequence: CASRMTRAGTQYF. CDR3 DNA: TGTGCCAGCAGGATGACAAGAGCGGGTACGCAGTATTTT. Full variable domain (missing parts from reference TRBV7-8 and TRBJ2-3): GAGVSQSPRYKVAKRGQDVALRCDPISGHVSLFWYQQALGQGPEFLTYFQNEAQLDKSGLPSDRFFAERPEGSVSTLKIQRTQQEDSAVYLCASRMTRAGTQYFGPGTRLTVL.

The rearrangement uses TRBV9 and TRBJ2-3; TRBD2 agrees at 8 bases. Germline V gene lookup returns CDR1 SGDLS and CDR2 YYNGEE. The CDR3 is made up of 16 amino acids. The V and J ends lost 0 bases and 5 bases, in that order; junction bases with no gene match: 8. In DNA, the CDR3 is TGTGCCAGCAGCGTAGCTACAGCGGGAGTGGTAGATACGCAGTATTTT. It codes for CASSVATAGVVDTQYF. Based on the CDR3 plus reference TRBV9 and TRBJ2-3, the full variable domain is DSGVTQTPKHLITATGQRVTLRCSPRSGDLSVYWYQQSLDQGLQFLIQYYNGEERAKGNILERFSAQQFPDLHSELNLSSLELGDSALYFCASSVATAGVVDTQYFGPGTRLTVL.

The chain employs TRBV30 and TRBJ1-1; weak D call: TRBD1 (6 bases). The V and J ends lost 0 bases and 6 bases respectively, with 14 bases between them. The length of the CDR3 is 14 residues. Germline V gene data show CDR1 as GTSNPN and CDR2 as SVGIG (reference sequence). CDR3 in amino acids: CAWSVLQGQAEAFF. In DNA form, the CDR3 reads TGTGCCTGGAGTGTACTGCAGGGGCAGGCTGAAGCTTTCTTT.

The chain has TRBV2 and TRBJ2-7, with D possibly being TRBD2 (5 bases). This CDR3 has 14 amino acids. Germline loops: CDR1 SNHLY, CDR2 FYNNEI. V shed 6 bases and J shed 2 bases, with 14 bases lying between them. CDR3 in amino acids: CASRLQPGAYEQYF. The CDR3 DNA follows: TGTGCCAGCAGACTACAGCCCGGGGCCTACGAGCAGTACTTC.

V is TRBV6-6 and J is TRBJ2-7; TRBD1 agrees at 8 bases. The V gene end was trimmed by 2 bases and the J gene end by 4 bases; junction bases not matched to a gene: 7. Looked up from germline, CDR1 is MNHNY and CDR2 is SVGAGI (reference sequence). The CDR3 runs to 15 residues. The CDR3 spells CASSYVRQGKYEQYF. In nucleotides, the CDR3 is TGTGCCAGCAGTTACGTAAGACAGGGGAAATACGAGCAGTACTTC.

In regard to this clone: In the same sample, other DNA sequences code for this CDR3. The chain joins TRBV7-2 to TRBJ2-7, with TRBD2 identical over 9 bases. This CDR3 has 15 residues. V shed 3 bases and J 1 base; nucleotides not matched to a gene: 4. Looked up from germline, CDR1 is SGHTA and CDR2 is FQGNSA. Here the CDR3 reads CASSFGLAGSYEQYF. Written as DNA, the CDR3 is TGTGCCAGCAGCTTCGGCCTAGCGGGGTCCTACGAGCAGTACTTC.

This clone has just one count. This chain links TRBV4-2 with TRBJ2-5; 12 nucleotides line up with TRBD2. The CDR3 spans 17 residues. The V gene's germline CDR1 is LGHNA and CDR2 YNFKEQ. V was clipped by 1 base and J by 1 base; unmatched bases: 4. In DNA, the CDR3 is TGTGCCAGCAGCCAAGGTCCGGGACTAGCGGGCCAAGAGACCCAGTACTTC. Translating it yields CASSQGPGLAGQETQYF.

V is TRBV28 and J is TRBJ2-7; 8 nucleotides match TRBD1. Germline V lookup: CDR1 MDHEN, CDR2 SYDVKM. This CDR3 is built from 13 residues. V lost 6 bases and J lost 6; bases outside the gene matches: 7. DNA for the CDR3: TGTGCCAGCAGAATCGGGACAGGTGGCGAGCAGTACTTC. It yields the protein CASRIGTGGEQYF. The full variable domain, in which reference TRBV28 and TRBJ2-7 provide the parts outside the CDR3, is DVKVTQSSRYLVKRTGEKVFLECVQDMDHENMFWYRQDPGLGLRLIYFSYDVKMKEKGDIPEGYSVSREKKERFSLILESASTNQTSMYLCASRIGTGGEQYFGPGTRLTVT.

The chain joins TRBV27 to TRBJ1-5; D might be TRBD1 (5 bases). This CDR3 is built from 14 residues. Germline loops: CDR1 MNHEY, CDR2 SMNVEV (reference sequence). V lost 7 bases and J lost 4, with 14 bases in between. In DNA, the CDR3 is TGTGCCAGCAACGGGGCAGGAGGGAATCAGCCCCAGCATTTT. Its protein is CASNGAGGNQPQHF.

The gene calls are TRBV6-1 and TRBJ2-7, with TRBD2 identical over 13 bases. The V and J ends lost 5 bases and 4 bases, in that order; junction bases with no gene match: 5. This CDR3 is built from 15 residues. The germline V gene encodes CDR1 MNHNS and CDR2 SASEGT. The CDR3 is CASSTRTSGSYEQYF. The CDR3 DNA reads TGTGCCAGCAGTACAAGGACTAGCGGGAGTTACGAGCAGTACTTC.

The rearrangement links TRBV7-9 to TRBJ2-7; 14 positions agree with TRBD2. Germline CDR1 reads SEHNR; CDR2 reads FQNEAQ (reference sequence). CDR3 size: 15 residues. The trim removed 4 bases at V and 5 bases at J, leaving 4 bases unmatched. CDR3 loop: CASSSRGLAGDEQYF. The CDR3, as DNA: TGTGCCAGCAGCTCCCGGGGACTAGCGGGGGACGAGCAGTACTTC.

The V and J genes are TRBV7-8 and TRBJ2-7; 8 bases are a match to TRBD1. Trimming at V came to 5 bases and at J to 3 bases, leaving 12 bases not matched to a gene. This CDR3 spans 16 amino acids. Per germline, CDR1 SGHVS and CDR2 FQNEAQ. CDR3 nucleotide sequence: TGTGCCAGCAGCGATGGGACAGGTCAGATGGTCTACGAGCAGTACTTC. Translating it yields CASSDGTGQMVYEQYF.

The rearrangement joins TRBV27 to TRBJ2-5, with TRBD2 identical over 7 bases. Germline trimming cut 8 bases from V and 1 base from J; bases unmatched to any gene: 7. This CDR3 comprises 14 residues. CDR1 is MNHEY, CDR2 SMNVEV, per germline (reference sequence). The CDR3: CASGGKRGQETQYF. DNA of the CDR3: TGTGCCAGCGGGGGGAAGCGGGGCCAAGAGACCCAGTACTTC.

In this sample, this clone turned up once. The chain is built from TRBV4-3 and TRBJ1-5, with 12 bases identical to TRBD1. CDR3 length: 16 amino acids. Trimming removed 3 bases from V and 1 base from J; junction bases left unmatched: 1. Germline CDR1 and CDR2: LGHNA and YSLEER. CDR3 DNA sequence: TGCGCCAGCAGCCAGGGGACAGGGGGCAGCAATCAGCCCCAGCATTTT. This codes for CASSQGTGGSNQPQHF.

The chain joins TRBV9 to TRBJ1-4, with D perhaps matching TRBD1 (6 bases). Trimming took off 3 bases at V and 8 bases at J, with 14 bases between the two ends. CDR1 SGDLS and CDR2 YYNGEE come from the germline V gene. This CDR3 region has 14 residues. CDR3 coding DNA: TGTGCCAGCAGCGCGACCGGGACAAGCGAAAAACTGTTTTTT. Translating it yields CASSATGTSEKLFF. The variable domain in full, with the rest retrieved from reference TRBV9 and TRBJ1-4, is DSGVTQTPKHLITATGQRVTLRCSPRSGDLSVYWYQQSLDQGLQFLIQYYNGEERAKGNILERFSAQQFPDLHSELNLSSLELGDSALYFCASSATGTSEKLFFGSGTQLSVL.

J is TRBJ1-6 and V is TRBV2, with D possibly TRBD1 on 6 matching bases. This CDR3 is 16 amino acids long. Germline CDR1 SNHLY, CDR2 FYNNEI. Between the trimmed V and J ends, which lost 6 bases and 7 bases, there was a span of 19 bases. CDR3: CASRLRGGAVNSPLHF. CDR3 in DNA: TGTGCCAGCAGACTGAGAGGGGGAGCAGTAAATTCACCCCTCCACTTT.

This chain uses TRBV30 with TRBJ2-7; maybe TRBD2 (7 bases). This CDR3 spans 15 amino acids. The germline CDR1 and CDR2 sequences are GTSNPN and SVGIG (reference sequence). Trimming took 0 bases from V and 6 from J, leaving 18 bases between them. The CDR3 nucleotides are TGTGCCTGGAGTGTGAGTAGCGTAGGGGGGGGCGAGCAGTACTTC. As protein: CAWSVSSVGGGEQYF.

CDR3 coding DNA: TGTGCCAGCAGTTTGAGATACCGCGCCACAGATACGCAGTATTTT. Translating gives CASSLRYRATDTQYF. The chain recombines TRBV28 with TRBJ2-3; no firm D call. The CDR3 covers 15 residues. Germline CDR1 MDHEN, CDR2 SYDVKM. V was trimmed by 3 bases and J by 2 bases, leaving 12 bases between them.

The rearrangement links TRBV4-3 to TRBJ2-1; 8 bases are a match to TRBD2. The CDR3 totals 16 residues. The ends lost 3 bases at V and 7 bases at J; junction bases unmatched: 11. Per germline, CDR1 LGHNA and CDR2 YSLEER. CDR3 DNA: TGCGCCAGCAGCCATACCGGACTAGCAGACGGGAATGAGCAGTTCTTC. It encodes CASSHTGLADGNEQFF.